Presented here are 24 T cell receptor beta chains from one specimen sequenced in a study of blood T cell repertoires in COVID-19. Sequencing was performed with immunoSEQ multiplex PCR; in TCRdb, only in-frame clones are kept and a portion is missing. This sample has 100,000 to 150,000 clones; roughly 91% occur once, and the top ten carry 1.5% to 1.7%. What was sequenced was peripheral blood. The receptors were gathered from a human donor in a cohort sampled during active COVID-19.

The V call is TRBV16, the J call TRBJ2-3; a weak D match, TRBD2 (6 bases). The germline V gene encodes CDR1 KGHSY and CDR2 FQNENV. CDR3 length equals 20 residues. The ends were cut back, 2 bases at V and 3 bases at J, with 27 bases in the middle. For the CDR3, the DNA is TGTGCCAGCAGCCAACCTCCGATCCGTTACCGGGACTCTCGAACAGATACGCAGTATTTT. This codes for CASSQPPIRYRDSRTDTQYF.

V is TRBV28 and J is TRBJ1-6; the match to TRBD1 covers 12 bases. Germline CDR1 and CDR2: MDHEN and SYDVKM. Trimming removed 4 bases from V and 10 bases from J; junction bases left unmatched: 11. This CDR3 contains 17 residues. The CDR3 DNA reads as TGTGCCAGCAGTTCCGGGACAGGGGGCGGTGGATGGTCACCCCTCCACTTT. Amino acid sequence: CASSSGTGGGGWSPLHF.

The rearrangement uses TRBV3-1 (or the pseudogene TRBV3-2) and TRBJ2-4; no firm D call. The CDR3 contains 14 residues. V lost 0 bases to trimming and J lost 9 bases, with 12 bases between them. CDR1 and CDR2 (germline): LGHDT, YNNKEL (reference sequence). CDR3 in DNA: TGTGCCAGCAGCCAAGATTATTCGAGGCGCATTCAGTACTTC. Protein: CASSQDYSRRIQYF.

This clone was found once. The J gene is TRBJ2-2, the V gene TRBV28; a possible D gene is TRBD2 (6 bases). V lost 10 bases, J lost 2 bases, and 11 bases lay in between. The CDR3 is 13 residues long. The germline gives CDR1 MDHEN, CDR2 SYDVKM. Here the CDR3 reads CAIRAGNTGELFF. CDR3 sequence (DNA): TGTGCCATTCGAGCGGGCAACACCGGGGAGCTGTTTTTT.

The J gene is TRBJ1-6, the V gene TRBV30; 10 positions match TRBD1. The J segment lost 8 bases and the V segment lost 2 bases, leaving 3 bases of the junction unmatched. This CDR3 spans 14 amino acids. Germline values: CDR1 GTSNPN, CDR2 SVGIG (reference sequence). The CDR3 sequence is CAWSPGQGHSPLHF. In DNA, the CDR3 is TGTGCCTGGAGTCCGGGACAGGGGCATTCACCCCTCCACTTT.

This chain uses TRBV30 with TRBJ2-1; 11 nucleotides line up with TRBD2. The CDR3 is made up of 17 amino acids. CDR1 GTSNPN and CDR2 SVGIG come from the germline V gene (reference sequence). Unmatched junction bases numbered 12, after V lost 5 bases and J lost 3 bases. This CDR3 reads CAWWGLAGGNRYNEQFF. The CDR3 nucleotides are TGTGCCTGGTGGGGTCTAGCGGGGGGAAATCGCTACAATGAGCAGTTCTTC. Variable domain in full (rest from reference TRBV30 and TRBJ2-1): SQTIHQWPATLVQPVGSPLSLECTVEGTSNPNLYWYRQAAGRGLQLLFYSVGIGQISSEVPQNLSASRPQDRQFILSSKKLLLSDSGFYLCAWWGLAGGNRYNEQFFGPGTRLTVL.

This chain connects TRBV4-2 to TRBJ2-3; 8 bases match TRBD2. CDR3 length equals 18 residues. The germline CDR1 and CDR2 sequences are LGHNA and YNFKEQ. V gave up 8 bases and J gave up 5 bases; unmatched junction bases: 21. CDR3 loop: CASRVGFPGGRSRDTQYF. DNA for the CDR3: TGTGCCAGCCGAGTGGGTTTCCCCGGCGGGAGGAGTCGAGATACGCAGTATTTT.

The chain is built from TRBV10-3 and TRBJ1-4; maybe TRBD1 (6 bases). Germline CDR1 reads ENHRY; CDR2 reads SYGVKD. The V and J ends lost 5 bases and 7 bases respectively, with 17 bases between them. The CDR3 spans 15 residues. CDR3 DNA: TGTGCCATCAGTCGGGCCCAGGGGACGGGTGAAAAACTGTTTTTT. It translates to CAISRAQGTGEKLFF.

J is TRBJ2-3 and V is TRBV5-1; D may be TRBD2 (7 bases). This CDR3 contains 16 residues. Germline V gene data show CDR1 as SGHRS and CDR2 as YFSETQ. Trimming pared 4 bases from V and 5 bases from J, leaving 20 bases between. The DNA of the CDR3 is TGCGCCAGCAGCCCGGAGGGGGGGGCGTGGGGAGATACGCAGTATTTT. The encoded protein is CASSPEGGAWGDTQYF.

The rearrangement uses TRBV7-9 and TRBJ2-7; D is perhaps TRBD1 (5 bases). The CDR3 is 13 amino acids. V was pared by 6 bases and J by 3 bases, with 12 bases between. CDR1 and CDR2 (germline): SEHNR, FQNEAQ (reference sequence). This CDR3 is CASRMDTDYEQYF. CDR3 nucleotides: TGTGCCAGCAGGATGGACACGGACTACGAGCAGTACTTC. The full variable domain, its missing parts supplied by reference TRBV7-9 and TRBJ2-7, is DTGVSQNPRHKITKRGQNVTFRCDPISEHNRLYWYRQTLGQGPEFLTYFQNEAQLEKSRLLSDRFSAERPKGSFSTLEIQRTEQGDSAMYLCASRMDTDYEQYFGPGTRLTVT.

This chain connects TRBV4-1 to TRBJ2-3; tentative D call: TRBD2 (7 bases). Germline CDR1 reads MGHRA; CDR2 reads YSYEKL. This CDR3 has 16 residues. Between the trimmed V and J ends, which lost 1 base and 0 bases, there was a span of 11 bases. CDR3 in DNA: TGCGCCAGCAGCCAAGTGCGGGGGCCAAGCACAGATACGCAGTATTTT. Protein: CASSQVRGPSTDTQYF.

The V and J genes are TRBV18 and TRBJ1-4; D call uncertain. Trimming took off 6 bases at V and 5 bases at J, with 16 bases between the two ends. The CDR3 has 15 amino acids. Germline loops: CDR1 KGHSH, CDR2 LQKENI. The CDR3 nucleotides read TGTGCCAGCTCGTCAGCGCGGGTAAACAATGAAAAACTGTTTTTT. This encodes CASSSARVNNEKLFF.

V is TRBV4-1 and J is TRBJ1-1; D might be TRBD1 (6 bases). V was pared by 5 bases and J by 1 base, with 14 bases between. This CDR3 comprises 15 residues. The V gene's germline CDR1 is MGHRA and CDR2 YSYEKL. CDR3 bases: TGCGCCAGCAGCTCCTATTGGGGACAGAACACTGAAGCTTTCTTT. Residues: CASSSYWGQNTEAFF.

The CDR3 reads CAISESTNSNQPQHF. DNA for the CDR3: TGTGCCATCAGTGAGTCGACAAATAGCAATCAGCCCCAGCATTTT. The chain couples TRBV10-3 to TRBJ1-5; the D is unclear. From germline, CDR1 is ENHRY and CDR2 SYGVKD. This CDR3 contains 15 residues. The V and J ends lost 0 bases and 0 bases respectively, with 6 bases between them.

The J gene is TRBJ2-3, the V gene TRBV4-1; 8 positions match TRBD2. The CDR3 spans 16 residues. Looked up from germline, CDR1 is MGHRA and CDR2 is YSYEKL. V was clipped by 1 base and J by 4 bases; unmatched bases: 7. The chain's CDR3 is CASSQAASGRSDTQYF. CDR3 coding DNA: TGCGCCAGCAGCCAAGCGGCTAGCGGGCGGTCAGATACGCAGTATTTT.

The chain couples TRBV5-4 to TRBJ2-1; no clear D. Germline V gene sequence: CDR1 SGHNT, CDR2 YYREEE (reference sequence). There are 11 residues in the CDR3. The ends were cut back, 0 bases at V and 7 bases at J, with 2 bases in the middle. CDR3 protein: CASSLANEQFF. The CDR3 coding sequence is TGTGCCAGCAGCTTGGCAAATGAGCAGTTCTTC.

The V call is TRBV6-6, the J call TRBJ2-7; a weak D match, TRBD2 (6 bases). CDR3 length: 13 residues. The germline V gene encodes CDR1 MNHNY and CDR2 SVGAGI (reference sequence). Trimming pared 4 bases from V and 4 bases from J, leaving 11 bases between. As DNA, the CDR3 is TGTGCCAGCAGTTCCCCGGGAGTGTACGAGCAGTACTTC. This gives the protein CASSSPGVYEQYF.

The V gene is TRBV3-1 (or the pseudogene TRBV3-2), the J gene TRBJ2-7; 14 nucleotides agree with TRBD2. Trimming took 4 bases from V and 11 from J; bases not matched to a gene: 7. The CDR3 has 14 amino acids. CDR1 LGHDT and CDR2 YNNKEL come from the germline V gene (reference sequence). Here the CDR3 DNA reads TGTGCCAGCAGCCCCGGGACTAGCGGGAGAGGGAAGTACTTC. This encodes CASSPGTSGRGKYF.

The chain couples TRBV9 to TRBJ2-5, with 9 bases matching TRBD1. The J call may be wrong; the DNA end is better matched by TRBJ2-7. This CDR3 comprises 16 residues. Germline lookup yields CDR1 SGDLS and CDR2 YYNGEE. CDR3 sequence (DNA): TGTGCCAGCAGCGTAGACGGGACAGGGAGGTTCTACGAGCAGTACTTC. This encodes CASSVDGTGRFYEQYF.

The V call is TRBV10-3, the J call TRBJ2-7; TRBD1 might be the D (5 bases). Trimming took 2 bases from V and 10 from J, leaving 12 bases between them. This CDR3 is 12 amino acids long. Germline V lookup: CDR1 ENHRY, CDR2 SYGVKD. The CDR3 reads CAISEGLGVQYF. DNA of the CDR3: TGTGCCATCAGTGAGGGGCTAGGGGTTCAGTACTTC.

For the CDR3, the DNA is TGTGCCAGCAGTACCTCCAGGGGGCGCGGCGGCTACACCTTC. It codes for CASSTSRGRGGYTF. The chain has TRBV6-5 and TRBJ1-2; TRBD1 agrees at 8 bases. The V gene's germline CDR1 is MNHEY and CDR2 SVGAGI. The CDR3 runs 14 residues. V gave up 5 bases and J gave up 8 bases; unmatched junction bases: 10.

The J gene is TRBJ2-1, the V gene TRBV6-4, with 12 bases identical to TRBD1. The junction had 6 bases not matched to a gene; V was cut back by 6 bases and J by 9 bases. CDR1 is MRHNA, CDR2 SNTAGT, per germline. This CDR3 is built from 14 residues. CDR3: CASRPGQGAGEQFF. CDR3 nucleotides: TGTGCCAGCAGACCGGGACAGGGGGCAGGTGAGCAGTTCTTC.

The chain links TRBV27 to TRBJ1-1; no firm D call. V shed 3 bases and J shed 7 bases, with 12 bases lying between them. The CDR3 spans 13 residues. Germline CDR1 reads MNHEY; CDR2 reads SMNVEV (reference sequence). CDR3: CASSFRSGNEAFF. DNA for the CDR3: TGTGCCAGCAGTTTCCGGTCGGGTAATGAAGCTTTCTTT.

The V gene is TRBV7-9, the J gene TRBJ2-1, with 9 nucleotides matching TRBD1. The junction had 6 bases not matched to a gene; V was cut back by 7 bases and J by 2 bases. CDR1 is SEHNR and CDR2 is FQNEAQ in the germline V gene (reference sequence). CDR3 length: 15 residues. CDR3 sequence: CASTEDRGTYNEQFF. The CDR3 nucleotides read TGTGCCAGCACTGAAGACAGGGGGACCTACAATGAGCAGTTCTTC.